A selection of T cell receptor beta chains follows, all from one sample in a study of shared clonotypes between healthy human individuals. Data came from immunoSEQ multiplex PCR; TCRdb stores just in-frame clones and leaves some out. The sample lists approximately 740,000 clones; under 80% were seen once. Sequencing was done on a sample of memory CD4+ T cells sorted from blood. Source of these receptors: a woman under 40 in good health. CDR3s include the opening cysteine and the closing phenylalanine or tryptophan. D genes are given only for firm matches. Size tells how often a clone was seen (once, few, many) or the class of an expanded clone, and some rows leave it out.

V gene	J gene	CDR3 length	clone size	D gene	CDR3 DNA	CDR3 protein
TRBV19	TRBJ1-5	14	once	TRBD1	TGTGCCAGTAGTCTAGACAGGGGATCGCAGCCCCAGCATTTT	CASSLDRGSQPQHF
TRBV4-1	TRBJ1-1	14	few	TRBD1	TGCGCCAGCAGCAACGGACAGGGGGTAACTGAAGCTTTCTTT	CASSNGQGVTEAFF
TRBV4-2	TRBJ2-1	16	-	-	TGTGCCAGCAGCCTTGTTCTGGGAAGCTCCTACAATGAGCAGTTCTTC	CASSLVLGSSYNEQFF
TRBV11-2	TRBJ2-7	13	-	-	TGTGCCAGCAGCTTAGATCAGAGGTACGAGCAGTACTTC	CASSLDQRYEQYF
TRBV7-8	TRBJ2-6	16	once	TRBD1	TGTGCCAGCAGCTTCGACAGGGGAGTTGGGGCCAACGTCCTGACTTTC	CASSFDRGVGANVLTF
TRBV11-2	TRBJ2-1	16	-	-	TGTGCCAGCAGCTTGAGGTTGGGCATCTCCTACAATGAGCAGTTCTTC	CASSLRLGISYNEQFF
TRBV2	TRBJ2-1	17	-	TRBD2	TGTGCCAGCAGTGGGGGACTAGCGCCCACCTCCTACAATGAGCAGTTCTTC	CASSGGLAPTSYNEQFF
TRBV6-6	TRBJ2-2	16	-	TRBD1	TGTGCCAGCAGGCCCACCGGGACAGACTACACCGGGGAGCTGTTTTTT	CASRPTGTDYTGELFF
TRBV7-3	TRBJ2-7	15	once	TRBD2	TGTGCCAGCAGCTTTTCGGGCGGGGGCTCCTACGAGCAGTACTTC	CASSFSGGGSYEQYF
TRBV5-1	TRBJ1-1	14	-	TRBD1	TGCGCCAGCAGAGAGACAGGGATGAACACTGAAGCTTTCTTT	CASRETGMNTEAFF
TRBV19	TRBJ1-4	13	-	-	TGTGCCAGTAGTAACGACAACACCGAAAAACTGTTTTTT	CASSNDNTEKLFF
TRBV7-9	TRBJ1-2	12	-	-	TGTGCCAGCAGCATACAAAGGGAGGGCTACACCTTC	CASSIQREGYTF
TRBV2	TRBJ1-5	14	-	-	TGTGCCAGCAGTCTCAGGGGTTTGGATCAGCCCCAGCATTTT	CASSLRGLDQPQHF
TRBV6-4	TRBJ2-2	17	-	-	TGTGCCAGCAGTCCCCGGGACGCAAGATGGGGCACCGGGGAGCTGTTTTTT	CASSPRDARWGTGELFF
TRBV18	TRBJ1-1	14	-	-	TGTGCCAGCTCACCAGGGCAAGGCGGGTCAGAAGCTTTCTTT	CASSPGQGGSEAFF
TRBV25-1	TRBJ2-7	16	-	TRBD2	TGTGCCAGCAGTGAGGTCGCTAGCGGGACCTCCTACGAGCAGTACTTC	CASSEVASGTSYEQYF
TRBV15	TRBJ2-3	16	-	TRBD1	TGTGCCACCAGCAGAGGGGAAACTACAGGGGTGGATACGCAGTATTTT	CATSRGETTGVDTQYF
TRBV5-1	TRBJ2-1	16	-	TRBD1	TGCGCCAGCAGCTTCCACCCGGGACAGGGCGACAATGAGCAGTTCTTC	CASSFHPGQGDNEQFF
TRBV5-1	TRBJ2-3	15	-	TRBD1	TGCGCCAGCAGTCCTGGACAGGCCGGCACAGATACGCAGTATTTT	CASSPGQAGTDTQYF
TRBV19	TRBJ1-2	14	once	-	TGTGCCAGTAGTATCCAGGCAGAAATAGATGGCTACACCTTC	CASSIQAEIDGYTF
TRBV6-1	TRBJ2-1	14	-	TRBD2	TGTGCCAGCAGTATGTTATCGACTAGCCAACAGCAGTTCTTC	CASSMLSTSQQQFF
TRBV27	TRBJ2-5	14	medium-sized	-	TGTGCCAGCAGATCCTGGTCGGGGGAAGAGACCCAGTACTTC	CASRSWSGEETQYF
TRBV25-1	TRBJ2-1	16	many	TRBD1	TGTGCCAGCAGTGAATTTCAGGGGGTCCGGTACAATGAGCAGTTCTTC	CASSEFQGVRYNEQFF
TRBV28	TRBJ2-1	14	-	-	TGTGCCAGCAGTTTTGGCAGTTCCTACAATGAGCAGTTCTTC	CASSFGSSYNEQFF
TRBV18	TRBJ2-3	13	once	-	TGTGCCAGCTCACCCGCAGGGCCAGATACGCAGTATTTT	CASSPAGPDTQYF
TRBV27	TRBJ2-5	12	few	-	TGTGCCAGCGGTGGGTACCAAGAGACCCAGTACTTC	CASGGYQETQYF
TRBV4-2	TRBJ2-1	15	-	TRBD2	TGTGCCAGCAGCCAAGATGGGGGGGAGTGGGGTGAGCAGTTCTTC	CASSQDGGEWGEQFF